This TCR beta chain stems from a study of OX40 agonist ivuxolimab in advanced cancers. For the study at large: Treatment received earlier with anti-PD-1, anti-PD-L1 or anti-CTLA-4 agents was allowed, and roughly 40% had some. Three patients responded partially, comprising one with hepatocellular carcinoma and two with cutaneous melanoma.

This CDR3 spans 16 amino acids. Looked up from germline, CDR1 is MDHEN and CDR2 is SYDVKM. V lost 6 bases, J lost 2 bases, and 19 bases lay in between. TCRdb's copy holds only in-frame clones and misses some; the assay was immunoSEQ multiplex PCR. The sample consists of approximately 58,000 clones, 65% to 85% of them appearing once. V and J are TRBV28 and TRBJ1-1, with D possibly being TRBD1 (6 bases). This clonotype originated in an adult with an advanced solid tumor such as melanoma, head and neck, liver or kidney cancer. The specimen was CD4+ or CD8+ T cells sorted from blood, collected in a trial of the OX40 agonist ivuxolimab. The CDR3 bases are TGTGCCAGCAGGAAGGGGGGGCCACACTCTAACACTGAAGCTTTCTTT. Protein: CASRKGGPHSNTEAFF.